The T cell receptor (beta chain) described here comes from a study of cytomegalovirus exposure and HLA in healthy donors. Findings of the study overall: Certain indistinguishable V segments, among them TRBV6-2 and TRBV6-3, were excluded. Some highly shared sequence variants likely arose as a pipeline artifact. A later analysis associated 16,000 or so TCR beta sequences with HLA alleles at a 0.05 false discovery rate.

The germline V gene encodes CDR1 MDHEN and CDR2 SYDVKM. V lost 5 bases, J lost 2 bases, and 10 bases stayed unmatched. The CDR3 loop spans 16 amino acids. Remarks on this clone: Its antigen is unknown.

The PCR employed 60 Vbeta primers together with 13 Jbeta primers. Produced via immunoSEQ multiplex PCR; TCRdb's table is partial and in-frame only. The sample records about 95,000 clones, around four fifths being singletons. The sample comprised PBMCs. The chain links TRBV28 to TRBJ2-7; 9 nucleotides line up with TRBD2. The source of this sequence is a man under 40 in good health and CMV-seropositive. This CDR3 reads CASSPNRLAATYEQYF. In nucleotides, the CDR3 is TGTGCCAGCAGTCCGAACAGACTAGCGGCCACCTACGAGCAGTACTTC.